What follows are 23 T cell receptor beta chains derived from one specimen sequenced in a study of blood T cells in healthy people across ages. With a J-beta primer mix and a sample-barcoded 5' primer, a second PCR ran about 6 to 11 cycles. TCRdb re-called the 5' RACE reads through MiXCR, storing one row per CDR3 protein. Of about 840,000 distinct CDR3 sequences listed, just under 30% were seen once; the top ten hold around 9.6%. This sample also appeared in a second study, on T cells of mothers and their children.

The sample comprised blood. These receptors were taken from a woman between 40 and 50 years old in good health.

This sequence joins TRBV28 and TRBJ1-6; D is undetermined. The CDR3 covers 15 residues. V dropped 3 bases and J dropped 4 bases, with 10 bases sitting between them. Germline V gives CDR1 MDHEN, CDR2 SYDVKM. CDR3 residues: CASSFRAAYNSPLHF. The CDR3 DNA follows: TGTGCCAGCAGTTTCCGGGCCGCTTATAATTCACCCCTCCACTTT.

For this clonotype: This may be a read error: a much more frequent sequence differs by one nucleotide. The rearrangement links TRBV5-4 to TRBJ2-1; no definite D call. Between the trimmed V and J ends, which lost 2 bases and 0 bases, there was a span of 9 bases. This CDR3 comprises 15 residues. Germline V gives CDR1 SGHNT, CDR2 YYREEE (reference sequence). DNA for the CDR3: TGTGCCAGCAGCTTCAGCCCGAGCTCCTACAATGAGCAGTTCTTC. Its translation: CASSFSPSSYNEQFF.

V usage is TRBV7-2 and J usage is TRBJ2-3; D possibly matches TRBD1 or TRBD2 (5 bases each). The germline V gene has CDR1 SGHTA and CDR2 FQGNSA. V lost 5 bases, J lost 4 bases, and 16 bases lay in between. The CDR3 totals 15 residues. This CDR3 reads CASSRDGAAADTQYF. The CDR3 DNA reads as TGTGCCAGCAGCAGGGACGGGGCTGCAGCAGATACGCAGTATTTT.

This chain links TRBV5-1 with TRBJ2-2; D is uncertain. From germline, CDR1 is SGHRS and CDR2 YFSETQ. V lost 3 bases to trimming and J lost 7 bases, with 10 bases between them. The CDR3 extends over 13 amino acids. For the CDR3, the DNA is TGCGCCAGCAGCTCGCGCGGCCGCGGGGAGCTGTTTTTT. Amino acids: CASSSRGRGELFF. Using reference TRBV5-1 and TRBJ2-2 for the parts outside the CDR3, the full variable domain is KAGVTQTPRYLIKTRGQQVTLSCSPISGHRSVSWYQQTPGQGLQFLFEYFSETQRNKGNFPGRFSGRQFSNSRSEMNVSTLELGDSALYLCASSSRGRGELFFGEGSRLTVL.

The sample holds many counts of this clonotype. This rearrangement joins TRBV5-1 to TRBJ2-7; D uncertain. Trimming took off 5 bases at V and 2 bases at J, with 11 bases between the two ends. Germline V gene data show CDR1 as SGHRS and CDR2 as YFSETQ. The CDR3 is 13 residues long. The chain's CDR3 is CASSDTLTYEQYF. In DNA form, the CDR3 reads TGCGCCAGCAGTGACACGTTAACCTACGAGCAGTACTTC.

A remark on this clonotype: An end of the junction does not agree with germline; a read error may underlie this. The chain couples TRBV27 to TRBJ2-2; TRBD1 might be the D (7 bases). This CDR3 comprises 17 residues. Germline CDR1 MNHEY, CDR2 SMNVEV (reference sequence). CDR3 in amino acids: CASSLEGAGSYTGERFF. As DNA, the CDR3 is TGTGCCAGCAGTTTAGAGGGGGCGGGGTCGTACACCGGGGAGCGGTTTTTT.

The CDR3 here is CASRPRVAGGADTQYF. CDR3 bases: TGCGCCAGCAGGCCCAGGGTTGCGGGAGGCGCGGATACGCAGTATTTT. J is TRBJ2-3 and V is TRBV4-1; TRBD2 agrees at 8 bases. Trimming cost V 6 bases and J 6 bases; bases outside gene matches: 14. The length of the CDR3 is 16 residues. CDR1 and CDR2 (germline): MGHRA, YSYEKL.

The V call is TRBV7-2, the J call TRBJ1-6, with a tentative D call TRBD1 (6 bases). The V end lost 5 bases, the J end lost 10 bases, and 18 bases lay between the germline ends. Germline values: CDR1 SGHTA, CDR2 FQGNSA. This CDR3 is 15 amino acids long. The CDR3: CASSQTTGKGSPLHF. DNA for the CDR3: TGTGCCAGCAGCCAAACCACAGGGAAAGGGTCACCCCTCCACTTT.

There are many counts of this clonotype. The CDR3 loop is CATSRETQSSYEQYF. As DNA, the CDR3 is TGTGCCACCAGCAGAGAGACACAGAGCTCCTACGAGCAGTACTTC. This sequence joins TRBV15 and TRBJ2-7; D remains unclear. Germline values: CDR1 LNHNV, CDR2 YYDKDF (reference sequence). This CDR3 spans 15 amino acids. V dropped 0 bases and J dropped 0 bases, with 9 bases sitting between them.

There are many counts of this clonotype. The V and J genes are TRBV20-1 and TRBJ2-3; 7 bases match TRBD2. The CDR3 loop spans 14 amino acids. Germline V gene data show CDR1 as DFQATT and CDR2 as SNEGSKA (reference sequence). V dropped 5 bases and J dropped 2; count of bases not matched to a gene: 7. The CDR3 sequence: CSAPSGLLTDTQYF. The DNA for the CDR3 is TGCAGTGCTCCCTCGGGACTACTCACAGATACGCAGTATTTT.

This clonotype was recorded at least ten times. This chain links TRBV20-1 with TRBJ2-7; a possible D gene is TRBD1 (6 bases). This CDR3 has 15 residues. Deletions cut 3 bases from V and 0 bases from J, with 15 bases between. The V gene's germline CDR1 is DFQATT and CDR2 SNEGSKA (reference sequence). The CDR3 loop reads CSARDDRRPSYEQYF. CDR3 nucleotide sequence: TGCAGTGCTAGGGACGACAGGCGTCCCTCCTACGAGCAGTACTTC.

The V gene is TRBV3-1, the J gene TRBJ1-2; D gene ambiguous. CDR1 is LGHDT, CDR2 YNNKEL, per germline (reference sequence). With 3 bases removed from V and 4 bases from J, the gap between germline ends came to 15 bases. This CDR3 spans 15 amino acids. This CDR3 reads CASSQQTSSLYGYTF. Here the CDR3 DNA reads TGTGCCAGCAGCCAGCAGACTTCTTCCCTCTATGGCTACACCTTC.

A word on this clonotype: A much more abundant neighbour one base away suggests this may be a read error. The chain employs TRBV28 and TRBJ2-1, with 7 bases identical to TRBD1. Germline loops: CDR1 MDHEN, CDR2 SYDVKM. This CDR3 comprises 11 residues. The CDR3 DNA reads TGTGCCGGCAGTTCATGGGACAGAGAGTTCTTC. This translates into CAGSSWDREFF.

This clonotype came up a few times. The chain is built from TRBV4-3 and TRBJ2-1; TRBD2 aligns across 14 bases. The CDR3 spans 18 residues. The germline CDR1 and CDR2 sequences are LGHNA and YSLEER. Trimming took 4 bases from V and 0 from J; bases not matched to a gene: 5. In DNA form, the CDR3 reads TGCGCCAGCAGCCGGGGACTAGCGGGGGCCAGCTCCTACAATGAGCAGTTCTTC. Translated, it gives CASSRGLAGASSYNEQFF.

This clonotype was seen only a few times. The J gene is TRBJ1-1, the V gene TRBV20-1; D not certain. Trimming cost V 3 bases and J 5 bases, with 10 bases left between them. Germline CDR1 DFQATT, CDR2 SNEGSKA (reference sequence). The CDR3 is 12 residues long. CDR3 in amino acids: CSASSGSTEAFF. DNA of the CDR3: TGCAGTGCTAGTTCTGGGTCTACTGAAGCTTTCTTT.

This clonotype was detected many times. The gene calls are TRBV29-1 and TRBJ2-7; 9 nucleotides agree with TRBD1. Losses at the gene ends were 4 bases for V and 3 bases for J; bases not matched to a gene: 4. Germline loops: CDR1 SQVTM, CDR2 ANQGSEA. The CDR3 runs 13 residues. This CDR3 reads CSVAGQGYYEQYF. CDR3 nucleotide sequence: TGCAGCGTTGCGGGACAGGGATACTACGAGCAGTACTTC.

This chain connects TRBV5-1 to TRBJ2-1; 10 nucleotides match TRBD1. The V segment lost 7 bases and the J segment 7 bases; nucleotides outside the gene matches: 8. Germline CDR1 reads SGHRS; CDR2 reads YFSETQ. The CDR3 consists of 14 residues. The CDR3 DNA is TGCGCCAGCGTTATTGACAGGGGGCAAAATGAGCAGTTCTTC. Its translation is CASVIDRGQNEQFF.

This clonotype was found once. The V and J genes are TRBV7-8 and TRBJ2-3; D gene unclear. V dropped 1 base and J dropped 0 bases, with 14 bases sitting between them. Per the germline V gene, CDR1 is SGHVS and CDR2 is FQNEAQ. The CDR3 extends over 17 amino acids. The CDR3 DNA sequence: TGTGCCAGCAGCTTAGAGGCCGTGGGCTGGAGCACAGATACGCAGTATTTT. Translation gives CASSLEAVGWSTDTQYF. Full variable domain (rest looked up from reference TRBV7-8 and TRBJ2-3): GAGVSQSPRYKVAKRGQDVALRCDPISGHVSLFWYQQALGQGPEFLTYFQNEAQLDKSGLPSDRFFAERPEGSVSTLKIQRTQQEDSAVYLCASSLEAVGWSTDTQYFGPGTRLTVL.

The chain has TRBV19 and TRBJ2-1; D uncertain. There are 13 residues in the CDR3. Trimming pared 6 bases from V and 6 bases from J, leaving 12 bases between. Germline V gene sequence: CDR1 LNHDA, CDR2 SQIVND (reference sequence). In DNA form, the CDR3 reads TGTGCCAGTAGCTTATCTGAGAGCAATGAGCAGTTCTTC. Residues: CASSLSESNEQFF.

The chain has TRBV20-1 and TRBJ1-6, with TRBD1 matching 8 bases. Germline trimming cut 0 bases from V and 7 bases from J; bases unmatched to any gene: 5. Germline assignment: CDR1 DFQATT and CDR2 SNEGSKA (reference sequence). The CDR3 runs 15 residues. The CDR3 DNA sequence: TGCAGTGCTAGAGATGGGGCAGGGGGCAATTCACCCCTCCACTTT. Protein: CSARDGAGGNSPLHF.

There are many counts of this clonotype. The gene calls are TRBV7-9 and TRBJ2-1; 10 bases are shared with TRBD1. Matching the DNA end better, TRBJ2-7 makes the J call doubtful. Germline V gene sequence: CDR1 SEHNR, CDR2 FQNEAQ (reference sequence). The CDR3 is 13 amino acids. The CDR3 bases are TGTGCCAGCAGCCCGGACAGGGGGTTCGAGCAGTACTTC. Residues: CASSPDRGFEQYF.

The rearrangement uses TRBV4-3 and TRBJ2-5; 7 bases are a match to TRBD1. The end of the DNA fits TRBJ2-7 better, so the J call may be wrong. Per germline, CDR1 LGHNA and CDR2 YSLEER. This CDR3 is 16 amino acids long. CDR3 sequence reads: CASSPGPRDRTYEQYF. The CDR3 DNA reads TGCGCCAGCAGCCCAGGGCCTAGGGACAGAACCTACGAGCAGTACTTC.

V gene TRBV24-1 combines with J gene TRBJ2-7; D is unresolved. The CDR3 totals 15 residues. Germline V gives CDR1 KGHDR, CDR2 SFDVKD. The V end lost 4 bases, the J end lost 1 base, and 13 bases lay between the germline ends. CDR3 DNA sequence: TGTGCCACCAGTGACCCTTCTTCAAAATCCTACGAGCAGTACTTC. Translating it yields CATSDPSSKSYEQYF.